This entry lists 18 T cell receptor beta chains sequenced from one sample in a study of cytomegalovirus exposure and HLA in healthy donors. The PCR employed 60 Vbeta primers together with 13 Jbeta primers. Some clones are missing from TCRdb's copy, which holds only in-frame ones; the method was immunoSEQ multiplex PCR. The data hold around 220,000 clones, with 70% to 80% observed a single time. The sample consisted of PBMCs. Source of these receptors: a man aged 40-50 years in good health and CMV-seronegative.

The V gene is TRBV27, the J gene TRBJ2-3, with 11 bases matching TRBD2. CDR1 MNHEY and CDR2 SMNVEV come from the germline V gene (reference sequence). Germline trimming cut 1 base from V and 3 bases from J; bases unmatched to any gene: 12. The CDR3 covers 19 residues. CDR3: CASSLYGRLAGGRTDTQYF. CDR3 nucleotide sequence: TGTGCCAGCAGTTTATATGGACGGCTAGCGGGAGGACGGACAGATACGCAGTATTTT.

This clone turned up a few times. V is TRBV5-4 and J is TRBJ2-1, with D tentatively TRBD2 (5 bases). The CDR3 spans 12 residues. V was trimmed by 0 bases and J by 10 bases, leaving 8 bases between them. Germline V gene sequence: CDR1 SGHNT, CDR2 YYREEE (reference sequence). In DNA form, the CDR3 reads TGTGCCAGCAGCTTGGCGAGCGGCGAGCAGTTCTTC. Amino acids: CASSLASGEQFF.

The V gene is TRBV19, the J gene TRBJ1-2; 7 bases agree with TRBD1. The ends lost 4 bases at V and 0 bases at J; junction bases unmatched: 5. The germline CDR1 and CDR2 sequences are LNHDA and SQIVND (reference sequence). The CDR3 loop spans 15 amino acids. The CDR3 region is CASSTDRLANYGYTF. As DNA, the CDR3 is TGTGCCAGTAGTACGGACAGGCTAGCTAACTATGGCTACACCTTC.

The CDR3 protein is CASSLSWGLAGASTDTQYF. The CDR3 DNA follows: TGTGCCAGCAGTTTATCGTGGGGACTAGCGGGGGCAAGCACAGATACGCAGTATTTT. The chain links TRBV27 to TRBJ2-3; TRBD2 agrees at 14 bases. Germline V gene lookup returns CDR1 MNHEY and CDR2 SMNVEV (reference sequence). This CDR3 comprises 19 residues. V lost 0 bases and J lost 0; bases outside the gene matches: 5.

This clone was observed a handful of times. This chain uses TRBV7-8 with TRBJ1-1; 7 bases are shared with TRBD1. Germline V gene data show CDR1 as SGHVS and CDR2 as FQNEAQ. CDR3 length equals 14 residues. After removal of 3 bases from V and 2 bases from J, the junction contained 3 bases not matched to a gene. The CDR3 DNA sequence: TGTGCCAGCAGCTTTGGACAGGACAACACTGAAGCTTTCTTT. It translates to CASSFGQDNTEAFF.

The V and J genes are TRBV7-2 and TRBJ1-3; possible D gene TRBD1, 5 bases. CDR3 length: 15 residues. Germline CDR1 and CDR2: SGHTA and FQGNSA. V shed 4 bases and J shed 0 bases, with 10 bases lying between them. CDR3 nucleotides: TGTGCCAGCAGCTGGGGACTGAGCTCTGGAAACACCATATATTTT. It encodes CASSWGLSSGNTIYF.

This clone was seen more than once but under ten times. V usage is TRBV7-3 and J usage is TRBJ2-3; TRBD2 is a possible D gene (6 bases). This CDR3 has 14 amino acids. Per germline, CDR1 SGHTA and CDR2 FQGTGA. V dropped 6 bases and J dropped 2 bases, with 12 bases sitting between them. This chain's CDR3 is CASSRGTYTDTQYF. The DNA for the CDR3 is TGTGCCAGCAGTCGGGGGACCTACACAGATACGCAGTATTTT.

The V gene is TRBV5-6, the J gene TRBJ2-7; unclear D gene. Germline V gene lookup returns CDR1 SGHDT and CDR2 YYEEEE. Trimming left V 4 bases short and J 3 bases short, with 14 bases between. This CDR3 has 14 amino acids. Here the CDR3 reads CASSTPREFYEQYF. The CDR3 coding sequence is TGTGCCAGCAGCACCCCTCGAGAGTTCTACGAGCAGTACTTC.

The chain recombines TRBV20-1 with TRBJ2-5; a weak D match, TRBD1 (6 bases). Near its end, the DNA agrees better with TRBJ2-7, so the J call may be wrong. CDR3 length: 11 amino acids. Germline values: CDR1 DFQATT, CDR2 SNEGSKA (reference sequence). CDR3 region: CSVIQGTEQYF. CDR3 DNA sequence: TGCAGTGTAATACAGGGAACCGAGCAGTACTTC.

In DNA form, the CDR3 reads TGTGCCAGCAGCTTAGGCCCCAACATCAATACGCAGTATTTT. It is translated as CASSLGPNINTQYF. The chain is built from TRBV13 and TRBJ2-3; D ambiguous. Trimming shortened V by 0 bases and J by 7 bases, and 11 bases separated the two germline ends. CDR3 size: 14 residues. From germline, CDR1 is PRHDT and CDR2 FYEKMQ (reference sequence).

V is TRBV5-5 and J is TRBJ1-1; no clear D gene. The CDR3 is 15 amino acids. Germline V lookup: CDR1 SGHKS, CDR2 YYEKEE (reference sequence). V lost 4 bases and J 1 base, leaving 14 bases between the germline ends. In DNA, the CDR3 is TGTGCCAGCAGCATTTCATCCCAAGCGAACACTGAAGCTTTCTTT. Its protein product is CASSISSQANTEAFF.

The rearrangement joins TRBV7-2 to TRBJ2-1; D remains ambiguous. Germline loops: CDR1 SGHTA, CDR2 FQGNSA. The V and J ends lost 2 bases and 12 bases respectively, with 8 bases between them. This CDR3 spans 11 amino acids. As DNA, the CDR3 is TGTGCCAGCAGCTTAAAATTCGGGCAGTTCTTC. This encodes CASSLKFGQFF.

The chain uses TRBV19 and TRBJ2-3; 14 nucleotides align to TRBD2. The CDR3 totals 17 residues. The germline V gene encodes CDR1 LNHDA and CDR2 SQIVND (reference sequence). The V gene end was trimmed by 5 bases and the J gene end by 0 bases; junction bases not matched to a gene: 4. CDR3 sequence: CASSPGLAGVSTDTQYF. DNA of the CDR3: TGTGCCAGTAGTCCGGGACTAGCGGGAGTAAGCACAGATACGCAGTATTTT.

V usage is TRBV21-1 and J usage is TRBJ1-1. TRBV21-1 is deemed a pseudogene. The CDR3 loop spans 12 amino acids. CDR3: CASSNRYTEAFF. CDR3 coding DNA: TGTGCCAGCAGCAATCGGTACACTGAAGCTTTCTTT.

This clone has a single count. V gene TRBV28 combines with J gene TRBJ2-7; 10 bases agree with TRBD1. The CDR3 runs to 14 residues. The ends lost 6 bases at V and 4 bases at J; junction bases unmatched: 6. Per germline, CDR1 MDHEN and CDR2 SYDVKM. This chain's CDR3 is CASRQPGQGYEQYF. The CDR3 DNA is TGTGCCAGCAGACAACCGGGACAGGGGTACGAGCAGTACTTC.

The chain combines TRBV6-6 with TRBJ2-7; 8 bases match TRBD1. CDR1 and CDR2 (germline): MNHNY, SVGAGI (reference sequence). There are 15 residues in the CDR3. With 8 bases clipped from V and 4 bases from J, the junction kept 13 bases outside the gene matches. The CDR3 loop is CASATGTGPLYEQYF. Written as DNA, the CDR3 is TGTGCCAGCGCCACCGGGACAGGACCCTTATACGAGCAGTACTTC.

This clone appeared once. The chain links TRBV9 to TRBJ2-3, with 9 positions matching TRBD2. The CDR3 is 16 amino acids. The V and J ends lost 7 bases and 1 base, in that order; junction bases with no gene match: 10. The germline V gene encodes CDR1 SGDLS and CDR2 YYNGEE. As DNA, the CDR3 is TGTGCCAGCTCCGGAGGTAGCGGGGGAGGCACAGATACGCAGTATTTT. As protein: CASSGGSGGGTDTQYF.

The chain is built from TRBV5-6 and TRBJ1-4; perhaps TRBD1 as D (5 bases). V was shortened by 1 base and J by 7 bases, with 11 bases between the two germline ends. There are 14 residues in the CDR3. Germline V gives CDR1 SGHDT, CDR2 YYEEEE. The DNA for the CDR3 is TGTGCCAGCAGCTTGACCCAGGGCGGTGAAAAACTGTTTTTT. Translating gives CASSLTQGGEKLFF.